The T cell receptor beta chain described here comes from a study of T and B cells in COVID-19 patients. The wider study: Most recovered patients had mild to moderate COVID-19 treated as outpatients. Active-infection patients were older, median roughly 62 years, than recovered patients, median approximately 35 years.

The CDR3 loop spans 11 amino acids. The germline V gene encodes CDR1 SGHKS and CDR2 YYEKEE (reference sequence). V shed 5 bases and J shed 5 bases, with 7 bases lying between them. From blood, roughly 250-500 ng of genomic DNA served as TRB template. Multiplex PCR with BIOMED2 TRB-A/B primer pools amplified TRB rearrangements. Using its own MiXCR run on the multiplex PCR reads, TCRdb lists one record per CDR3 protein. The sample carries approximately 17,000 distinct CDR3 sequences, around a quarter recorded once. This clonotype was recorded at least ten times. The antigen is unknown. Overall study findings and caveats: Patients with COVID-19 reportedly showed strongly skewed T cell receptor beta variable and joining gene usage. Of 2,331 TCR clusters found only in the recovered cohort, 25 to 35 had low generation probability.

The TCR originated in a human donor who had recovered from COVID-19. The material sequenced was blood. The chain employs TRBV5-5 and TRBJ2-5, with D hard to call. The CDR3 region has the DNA TGTGCCAGCAGGAAATCCGAGACCCAGTACTTC. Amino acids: CASRKSETQYF.